This TCR beta chain is drawn from a study of CXCR3-negative and CXCR3-positive naive CD8 T cells. Across the study: Each library gave roughly 1.6 +/- 0.3 million of 140 million or so TRB reads. Whole-study results and caveats: Partly lower CXCR3 expression followed cryopreservation, and most assays relied on fresh PBMCs.

Of note for this clonotype: Its cognate antigen is unknown.

5' RACE with UMI labels generated the TRB cDNA libraries. TCRdb re-called the 5' RACE reads, yielding one record per CDR3 amino acid sequence without DNA. The repertoire table contains about 48,000 distinct CDR3 sequences. Germline V lookup: CDR1 MNHNY, CDR2 SVGAGI (reference sequence). This CDR3 is built from 13 residues. V and J are TRBV6-6 and TRBJ1-6; TCRdb's D call, TRBD1, is unchecked because there is no DNA. The sequence was collected from a human donor in good health. Some clones in this sample may be carry-over from other donors' samples. The specimen was memory CD8+ T cells from blood. The CDR3 reads CALGQGFSSPLHF.